The subject of this entry is one T cell receptor (beta chain). What it recognizes is unknown. This may be a read error, as it is one base from a much larger clone. Cells sorted as Tregs were CD4+, CD25+ and CD127-/low. CDR1 is LGHNA, CDR2 YSLEER, per germline. This CDR3 is 15 amino acids long. Full-length variable regions came from constant-region reverse primers plus semi-nested Nested Universal Primer A PCR. TCRdb processed the 5' RACE reads anew with MiXCR; each CDR3 protein has one entry. The sample includes over 45,000 distinct CDR3 sequences, approximately 26% seen only once; the top ten take approximately 2.2%. Findings and limits, study-wide: Tumor memory CD4+ T cell TCR gene usage clustered with blood and lymph node memory CD4+ cells and lymph node naive CD4+ cells. Greatest tumor Treg TCR overlap was with tumor naive CD4+ cells. Larger-cohort validation covered only one TCR beta V-J rearrangement.

The chain has TRBV4-3 and TRBJ1-1; D is undetermined. This TCR was sampled from a female donor with breast cancer. The sample taken for sequencing was tumor-infiltrating Tregs sorted from the breast tumor. The CDR3 bases are TGCACCAGCAGCCAAGATGGGAGTAGGCCCACTGAAGCTTTCTTT. Translation gives CTSSQDGSRPTEAFF.